Described below is a single T cell receptor (beta chain) sequence and its context. What it binds is not known. The entry originates in a study of CD8 T cells in ankylosing spondylitis. This CDR3 contains 14 residues. Trimming took off 0 bases at V and 7 bases at J, with 11 bases between the two ends. Germline assignment: CDR1 SGHRS and CDR2 YFSETQ. The TCR beta libraries were generated through quantitative 5'-RACE incorporating molecular barcodes. TCRdb called the 5' RACE reads again in MiXCR, with one record for every CDR3 protein. This table has 350,000 to 450,000 distinct CDR3 sequences, 20% to 30% appearing once. Study findings and constraints: A TCR beta motif of several highly homologous variants seemed to mark ankylosing spondylitis blood. Significant enrichment of disease-linked clones was reported in matched ankylosing spondylitis synovial fluid. The authors found the disease-linked clones to be CD8+ and relatively rare in peripheral blood.

The sequence derives from a male donor with ankylosing spondylitis. The sequencing sample was made of blood, either unsorted or a sorted T cell fraction (not recorded which). This sequence joins TRBV5-1 and TRBJ1-5; D not certain. The CDR3 protein is CASSLALGEQPQHF. The CDR3 DNA sequence: TGCGCCAGCAGCTTGGCCTTAGGAGAACAGCCCCAGCATTTT.